This T cell receptor beta chain is from a study of blood T cell repertoires in COVID-19. Study summary: PBMCs, B-cell-depleted T cells, or T cells provided the cDNA or gDNA that made up the material.

Method: immunoSEQ multiplex PCR; TCRdb's copy keeps in-frame clones and lacks some. The data contain 350,000 to 450,000 clones, roughly 88% of them singletons. This clone appeared a single time. Participants had their cohort set by participant-reported clinical history. The sample comprised PBMCs or T cells enriched from blood (not recorded which). This clonotype originated in a woman between 18 and 30 years old who had been exposed to COVID-19.

The CDR3 nucleotides are TGTGCCAGTAGTCCCGAGGGGGGACTAGGAGCCGAGCAGTACTTC. It is translated as CASSPEGGLGAEQYF. J is TRBJ2-7 and V is TRBV19; 8 nucleotides match TRBD2. Germline assignment: CDR1 LNHDA and CDR2 SQIVND (reference sequence). The V gene end was trimmed by 5 bases and the J gene end by 6 bases; junction bases not matched to a gene: 12. CDR3 size: 15 residues.